This T cell receptor beta chain was captured in a study of cytomegalovirus exposure and HLA in healthy donors (dated by TCRdb to 2016 to 2017). About the investigation overall: In an earlier analysis of fewer than 750 of the donors, less than 350 Gb of sequence data and about 110 million unique TCR beta sequences from 180 million or so T cells were reported. A later analysis re-examined previously published TCR beta repertoires from 610 or so donors and added high-resolution HLA genotyping to investigate patterns of TCR occurrence. An earlier analysis of roughly 580 of the donors used high-throughput TCR beta sequencing to judge whether each TCR beta V gene segment behaved as functional or pseudogenic. In a later genetic analysis, genome-wide SNP genotypes for about three fifths of the roughly 670 donors were used, and that subset was treated as a discovery cohort. The later analysis used no new phenotypic data to find candidate immune exposures, relying instead on TCR beta sequences and their occurrence across donors. HLA typing included class I and class II loci at four-digit resolution. Donor age, sex, ethnicity and CMV serostatus were compiled together with the repertoire data. Among around 400 genotyped donors of the cohort, an average of around 250,000 unique TCR beta nucleotide sequences was sequenced per donor, of which about 19% were non-productive. The number of donors typed differed by locus, with about 629-630 for A, B, C, DRB1 and DQB1, 522 for DQA1, about 610 for DPA1, and around 460 for DPB1. A separate validation cohort of roughly 130 different subjects was used in addition to the 666-subject first cohort. The genetic ancestry cluster associated with self-reported Caucasian donors included roughly 84% of the 398 genotyped donors. The study combined high-throughput TCR immunosequencing, statistical association of individual TCRs with disease status, and machine learning to predict cytomegalovirus infection status. Using immunosequencing, the study profiled T cell repertoires from 500 to 800 subjects and related those repertoires to cytomegalovirus serostatus. Roughly 300 gigabases of sequencing data and 91 million or so unique TCR sequences made up an early release that covered approximately 650 HLA-typed donors. The aim of the study was to test whether cataloging public T cell receptors could identify signatures of past pathogen exposure. Every discovery cohort repertoire had been produced on one sequencing platform. Because of strong linkage in the cohort, roughly 5 DR-DQ haplotypes were treated as single units for association and clustering. The paper as a whole reports these results and caveats: Compared with equally common non-associated chains, HLA-associated TCR beta chains in a later analysis were more clonally expanded and had lower generation probabilities. A later analysis found that most CMV-associated TCR beta chains appeared HLA-restricted, with HLA associations seemingly driven largely by CMV exposure. A further reported finding was that TCR beta sequences accurately predicted the HLA-A and HLA-B alleles for most subjects in the first cohort. Some IMGT-functional V segments, including TRBV6-2 and TRBV6-3, could not be distinguished by the 87-base-pair reads and were therefore excluded. HLA typing was unavailable for some donors at each locus, so association tests used only the typed subset. Cytomegalovirus status was reported to be diagnosed by the classifier with high specificity and sensitivity in both the original and validation cohorts. The authors suggested that the approach could potentially be generalized to other disease states and immunological phenotypes. In this cohort, only TCR beta chains were sequenced, and detectable features were limited by the absence of alpha or paired-chain data. In the study, 164 TCR beta chains were listed as associated with cytomegalovirus. A later analysis reported that several top co-occurrence clusters appeared linked to parvovirus B19, influenza, CMV and Epstein-Barr virus. Linkage disequilibrium might explain the correlated functional status among segregating V segments, but an unknown experimental factor could not be excluded. In a later analysis, the rate of TCR association differed among HLA loci, with DRB1 alleles having the most associated TCRs and HLA-C alleles having the fewest. V-gene and J-gene trimming of TCR beta chains was associated with a missense DCLRE1C variant in a later genetic analysis, and the association was replicated in an independent cohort. In vitro tests confirmed that a few of the cytomegalovirus-associated TCR beta chains recognize cytomegalovirus antigens. In an earlier analysis of about 600 of the donors, most TCR beta V segments appeared in productive rearrangements about 87% or about 30% of the time, broadly matching IMGT annotations. When HLA alleles, especially DR and DQ, strongly co-occurred, TCR associations were difficult to assign to individual alleles. Because counts were too low, some 16 rarely observed V segments, including chromosome 9 orphons, were excluded from the earlier analysis of 587 of the donors. In a later analysis, about 17,000 TCR beta sequences were associated with specific HLA alleles at a false discovery rate of 0.05. Most TCR sequences were seen in very few donors, while some public TCRs were found in many individuals. A cluster of highly shared sequence variants was judged likely to be a technical artifact of the sequencing pipeline. For the cohort, immune exposure information was limited to CMV serostatus. In a later genetic analysis, fewer N-insertions in productive TCRs were reported among donors in an Asian-associated ancestry cluster than the roughly 710-donor mean. Sequencing depth was assumed to be roughly uniform across donors in the presence/absence analyses, though that assumption may not hold.

Libraries were prepared through the immunoSEQ multiplex PCR assay. A mixture of 60 forward primers for TCR Vbeta segments and 13 reverse primers for TCR Jbeta segments was used in the multiplex PCR. Amplification of the CDR3 region of rearranged TCR beta genes was performed with a multiplex PCR assay on genomic DNA. The Illumina HiSeq System was used to sequence the amplified TCR beta libraries as 87-base-pair reads. The study's own analysis went as follows. A later analysis tallied around 80 million unique TCR beta chains across the 600 to 700 repertoires, and about 10 million of those chains were shared by two or more donors. Raw reads were error-corrected and collapsed into unique sequences with a nearest-neighbor algorithm that merged closely related sequences to remove PCR and sequencing errors. To assign V, D and J gene segments, CDR3 sequences were aligned to IMGT reference sequences. For a sequence to be retained, a match of at least six nucleotides was required to both a V gene segment and a J gene segment. A rearrangement counted as productive if the CDR3 had no stop codons and remained in frame with V and J, and every other rearrangement counted as non-productive. CDR3 was defined by IMGT convention, running from the second conserved V-encoded cysteine to the conserved J-encoded phenylalanine. The earlier analysis of about 590 of the donors excluded sequences that lacked an unambiguous match to a single V gene segment. In an earlier analysis of roughly 500 of the donors, V segments were called functional above 56.7% productive rearrangements and were called segregating when the between-donor standard deviation exceeded 5%. To diagnose cytomegalovirus status from the catalog of TCR beta chain sequences, a statistical classification framework was built. In a later analysis, TCR nucleotide sequences were compared against IMGT/GENE-DB human TR gene sequences so that V and J genes could be assigned. The TCRdist pipeline was used in a later analysis to assign CDR3 sequences and most-parsimonious VDJ recombination scenarios. A later analysis defined each TCR beta chain by its CDR3 amino acid sequence plus V-gene family, and excluded reads lacking a unique V-gene family. A later analysis removed 592 highly shared, low-generation-probability nucleotide sequences to deal with suspected cross-contamination and a sequencing artifact. A later analysis calculated a clonal expansion index for each public chain from normalized within-repertoire ranks of inferred template counts. A later analysis computed generation probabilities with a VDJ recombination model fitted to out-of-frame rearrangements, and checked the results against IGoR. Hypergeometric tests were used in a later analysis to score TCR-TCR, TCR-HLA and TCR-CMV co-occurrence, with a repertoire-size bias correction applied to the TCR pairs. A later analysis estimated false discovery rates by permuting HLA or CMV assignments 20 times. A later analysis grouped co-occurring TCRs with DBSCAN, adding TCRdist sequence similarity when clustering within HLA-allele-positive subsets. For co-occurrence clustering, repertoires with fewer than 30,000 or more than 120,000 public chains were excluded, along with four or five repertoires with anomalous nucleotide sharing. This is the immuneACCESS table as TCRdb keeps it, with only in-frame sequences that have V and J called. A part of the clones is gone; compared with another copy, unresolved V genes explain less than half, and the rest is unexplained. V and J calls and clone size are those listed in that table; D and trimming were worked out from the DNA. The sample table lists roughly 230,000 clones, just under 80% of them with a count of one. The top ten clonotypes cover 0.45% to 0.5% of the sample.

With regard to this clone: There is no known antigen for this receptor. Base qualities are not provided; no much larger clone lies one nucleotide away.

The CDR3 starts with the cysteine, ends with the phenylalanine, and has 15 residues. Kept here is only the CDR3 DNA, which spans 45 bases and is read in frame from base 1. Compared with germline, V lacks 6 bases and J lacks 4 bases; bases without a gene match: 8. The germline V gene gives CDR1 as SNHLY and CDR2 as FYNNEI. The cohort comprised some 700 healthy bone marrow donors. All cohort members were sampled while nominally healthy, although unrecorded immune exposures were likely present. The donor tested CMV seronegative and was one of the 352 seronegative cohort members. Every donor gave a peripheral blood sample, and the peripheral blood mononuclear cells from that sample were used for TCR beta sequencing. Genomic DNA was extracted from the blood cell samples with the Qiagen DNeasy Blood Extraction Kit.

The chain is assembled from TRBV2 and TRBJ2-7, with 11 bases matching TRBD2. The sequence was obtained from a boy between 5 and 17 years old in good health and CMV-seronegative. The sequenced sample consisted of PBMCs. CDR3 protein: CASRDVAGGRYEQYF. The sequenced DNA is TGTGCCAGCAGGGACGTAGCGGGGGGGCGGTACGAGCAGTACTTC.